The 7 T cell receptor beta chains below were found in one sample sequenced in a study of high-grade serous ovarian cancer treatment subgroups. Some clones are missing from TCRdb's copy, which holds only in-frame ones; the method was immunoSEQ multiplex PCR. Seen here are thousands of clones, less than 80% observed once, and the top ten hold about 10%. The tumor samples were collected prior to definitive surgery or chemotherapy. The sample comprised tumor tissue. These TCRs come from a human donor with high-grade serous ovarian cancer.

V gene TRBV28 combines with J gene TRBJ2-3; 10 bases fit TRBD1. The V gene end was trimmed by 7 bases and the J gene end by 5 bases; junction bases not matched to a gene: 12. The CDR3 contains 16 residues. Germline values: CDR1 MDHEN, CDR2 SYDVKM. CDR3 DNA sequence: TGTGCCAGCAACCCATTCCCGGGACAGGGGAGAGATACGCAGTATTTT. Protein sequence: CASNPFPGQGRDTQYF. The full variable domain, completed using reference TRBV28 and TRBJ2-3, is DVKVTQSSRYLVKRTGEKVFLECVQDMDHENMFWYRQDPGLGLRLIYFSYDVKMKEKGDIPEGYSVSREKKERFSLILESASTNQTSMYLCASNPFPGQGRDTQYFGPGTRLTVL.

This chain uses TRBV5-6 with TRBJ2-2; no clear D gene. Germline CDR1 reads SGHDT; CDR2 reads YYEEEE. This CDR3 spans 12 amino acids. Trimming left V 2 bases short and J 3 bases short, with 2 bases between. CDR3 loop: CASSFDTGELFF. As DNA, the CDR3 is TGTGCCAGCAGCTTTGACACCGGGGAGCTGTTTTTT.

V gene TRBV25-1 combines with J gene TRBJ1-6, with a weak D call TRBD1 (5 bases). V was pared by 7 bases and J by 7 bases, with 14 bases between. Germline V CDR1 and CDR2: MGHDK, SYGVNS. The CDR3 runs to 14 residues. The CDR3, as DNA: TGTGCCAGCACCCGGGACTCCAACAATTCACCCCTCCACTTT. Encoded protein: CASTRDSNNSPLHF.

The gene calls are TRBV10-3 and TRBJ1-5; D ambiguous. CDR3 length equals 14 residues. Trimming cost V 0 bases and J 9 bases, with 12 bases left between them. The V gene's germline CDR1 is ENHRY and CDR2 SYGVKD. CDR3 residues: CAISESGGRGPQHF. The DNA of the CDR3 is TGTGCCATCAGTGAGTCAGGTGGGCGGGGGCCCCAGCATTTT.

The chain links TRBV15 to TRBJ2-7; a possible D gene is TRBD2 (5 bases). Germline V lookup: CDR1 LNHNV, CDR2 YYDKDF (reference sequence). The CDR3 totals 15 residues. V lost 1 base to trimming and J lost 1 base, with 11 bases between them. CDR3 DNA: TGTGCCACCAGCAGAGCGGCACTAGTATCCTACGAGCAGTACTTC. Translation gives CATSRAALVSYEQYF.

This clone is classed as medium-sized. The V and J genes are TRBV5-8 and TRBJ2-2; 7 nucleotides agree with TRBD2. The CDR3 covers 15 residues. The V gene's germline CDR1 is SGHTS and CDR2 YDEGEE. V lost 9 bases to trimming and J lost 7 bases; unmatched junction nucleotides: 15. The CDR3 protein is CANAAGVVSDGELFF. The CDR3 region has the DNA TGTGCCAACGCCGCGGGAGTAGTTAGCGACGGGGAGCTGTTTTTT.

This clone appeared a few times. The chain is built from TRBV2 and TRBJ1-5; the match to TRBD1 covers 7 bases. After removal of 5 bases from V and 7 bases from J, the junction contained 5 bases not matched to a gene. Germline lookup yields CDR1 SNHLY and CDR2 FYNNEI. The CDR3 sequence is 13 residues long. DNA for the CDR3: TGTGCCAGCAGTATCCAGGGGGACCAGCCCCAGCATTTT. Translation gives CASSIQGDQPQHF.